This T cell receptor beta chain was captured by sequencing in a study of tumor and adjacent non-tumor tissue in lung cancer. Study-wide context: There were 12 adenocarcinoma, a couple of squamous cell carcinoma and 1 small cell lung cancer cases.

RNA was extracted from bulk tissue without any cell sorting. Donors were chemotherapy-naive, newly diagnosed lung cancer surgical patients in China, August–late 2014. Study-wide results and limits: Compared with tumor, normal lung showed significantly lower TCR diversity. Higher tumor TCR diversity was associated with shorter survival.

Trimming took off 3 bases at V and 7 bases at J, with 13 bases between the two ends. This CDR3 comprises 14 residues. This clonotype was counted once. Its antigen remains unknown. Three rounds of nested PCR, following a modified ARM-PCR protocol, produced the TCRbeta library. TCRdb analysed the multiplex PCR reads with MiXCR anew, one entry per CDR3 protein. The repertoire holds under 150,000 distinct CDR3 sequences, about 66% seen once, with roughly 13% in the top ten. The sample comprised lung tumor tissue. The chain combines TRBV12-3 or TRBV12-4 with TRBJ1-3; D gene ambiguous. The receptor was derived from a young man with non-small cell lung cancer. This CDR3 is CASSFGRRENTIYF. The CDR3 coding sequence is TGTGCCAGCAGTTTCGGCAGGAGAGAGAACACCATATATTTT.